This TCR beta chain originates from a study of cytomegalovirus exposure and HLA in healthy donors. Trimming shortened V by 0 bases and J by 1 base, and 8 bases separated the two germline ends. CDR1 is SGHDT, CDR2 YYEEEE, per germline. CDR3 length equals 14 residues. For this clone: The antigen remains undetermined.

Primers: 60 Vbeta forward and 13 Jbeta reverse. Clones were read by immunoSEQ multiplex PCR, and TCRdb kept only the in-frame ones, dropping some. The data show roughly 100,000 clones, approximately 84% seen once. Overall study results and limits: TRBV6-2, TRBV6-3 and other indistinguishable V segments were excluded. Most TCR sequences were rare, but some public TCRs occurred in many donors.

The source is a woman between 18 and 30 years old in good health and CMV-seropositive. The V gene is TRBV5-6, the J gene TRBJ2-7; possible D gene TRBD1, 6 bases. Material for sequencing was PBMCs. CDR3 nucleotides: TGTGCCAGCAGCTTGGCCGGACAGTCCTACGAGCAGTACTTC. Its protein is CASSLAGQSYEQYF.